This T cell receptor beta chain was captured by sequencing in a study of T-cell memory formation after mild COVID-19. MiXCR, run by TCRdb on the 5' RACE reads, gives a single entry per CDR3 protein. The table has 350,000 to 500,000 distinct CDR3 sequences, roughly a quarter seen once. The CDR3 extends over 13 amino acids. The germline CDR1 and CDR2 sequences are MNHEY and SVGEGT. V gave up 6 bases and J gave up 7 bases, with 15 bases separating them. Sequencing was carried out using PBMCs or a T cell subset sorted from them (not recorded which). The rearrangement links TRBV6-2 or TRBV6-3 to TRBJ1-2; unclear D gene. This receptor was identified in an adult woman who had mild COVID-19 (a few samples of this study predate the infection). Cell type and time point are not known. CDR3 sequence reads: CASSGPPVTGYTF. The CDR3 bases are TGTGCCAGCAGCGGACCACCCGTGACTGGCTACACCTTC.